The present T cell receptor beta chain was sequenced within a study of blood T cell repertoires in COVID-19. Assignment of participants to cohorts was predicated upon participant-reported clinical history. Recovery among Cohort 3 donors was established by two negative PCRs, clearance, or symptom resolution. CDR1 and CDR2 (germline): SQVTM, ANQGSEA. Trimming shortened V by 2 bases and J by 0 bases, and 13 bases separated the two germline ends. The CDR3 is 16 amino acids. The data were produced by immunoSEQ multiplex PCR, yet TCRdb's version contains in-frame clones alone and is incomplete. The repertoire has around 260,000 clones, over 75% of them found once; the top ten carry approximately 4.2%.

Material: PBMCs or T cells enriched from blood (not recorded which). The chain joins TRBV29-1 to TRBJ2-2; weak D call: TRBD1 (6 bases). The sequence was obtained from a woman aged 25 to 39 who had recovered from COVID-19. DNA for the CDR3: TGCAGCGTTGAATGGGCTGGGGGCGCGAACACCGGGGAGCTGTTTTTT. It specifies CSVEWAGGANTGELFF.